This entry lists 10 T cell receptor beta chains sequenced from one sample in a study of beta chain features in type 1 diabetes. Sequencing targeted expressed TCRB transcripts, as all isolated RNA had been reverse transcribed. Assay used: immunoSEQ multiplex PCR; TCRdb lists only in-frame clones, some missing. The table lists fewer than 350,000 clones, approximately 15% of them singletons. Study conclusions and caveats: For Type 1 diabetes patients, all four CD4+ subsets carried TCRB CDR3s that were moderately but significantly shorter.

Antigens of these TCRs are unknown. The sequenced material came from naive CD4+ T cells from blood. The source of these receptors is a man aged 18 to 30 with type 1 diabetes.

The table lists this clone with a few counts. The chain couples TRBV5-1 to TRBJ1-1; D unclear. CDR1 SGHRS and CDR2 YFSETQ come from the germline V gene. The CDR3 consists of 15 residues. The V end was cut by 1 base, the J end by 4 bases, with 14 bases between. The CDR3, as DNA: TGCGCCAGCAGCTTGTCGAGCCCTCGGGGCACTGAAGCTTTCTTT. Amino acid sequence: CASSLSSPRGTEAFF.

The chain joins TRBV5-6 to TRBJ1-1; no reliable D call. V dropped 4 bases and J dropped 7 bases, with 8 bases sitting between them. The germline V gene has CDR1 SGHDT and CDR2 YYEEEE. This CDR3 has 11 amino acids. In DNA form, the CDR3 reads TGTGCCAGCAGCCTGACGGGTGAAGCTTTCTTT. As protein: CASSLTGEAFF.

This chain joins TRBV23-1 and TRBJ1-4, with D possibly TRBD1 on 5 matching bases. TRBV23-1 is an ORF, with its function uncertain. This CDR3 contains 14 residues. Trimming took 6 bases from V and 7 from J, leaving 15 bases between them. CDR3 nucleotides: TGCGCCAGCAGGTATCCAGGGATGACTGAAAAACTGTTTTTT. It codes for CASRYPGMTEKLFF.

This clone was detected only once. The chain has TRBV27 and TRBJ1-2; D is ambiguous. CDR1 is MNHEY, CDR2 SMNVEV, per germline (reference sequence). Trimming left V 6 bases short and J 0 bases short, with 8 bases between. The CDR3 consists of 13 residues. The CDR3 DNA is TGTGCCAGCAGAGCGATTCCTAACTATGGCTACACCTTC. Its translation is CASRAIPNYGYTF.

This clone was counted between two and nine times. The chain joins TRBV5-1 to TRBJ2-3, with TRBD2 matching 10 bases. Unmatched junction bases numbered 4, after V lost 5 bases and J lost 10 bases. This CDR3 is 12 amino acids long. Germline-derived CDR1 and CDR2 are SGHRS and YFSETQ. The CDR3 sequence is CASRAGGPAQYF. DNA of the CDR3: TGCGCCAGCAGAGCGGGAGGGCCGGCGCAGTATTTT.

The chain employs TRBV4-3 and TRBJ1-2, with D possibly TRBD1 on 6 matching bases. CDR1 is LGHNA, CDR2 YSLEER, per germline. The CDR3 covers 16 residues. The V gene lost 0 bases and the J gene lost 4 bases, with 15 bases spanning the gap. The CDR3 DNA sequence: TGCGCCAGCAGCCAAGATTGGGGGCGCAGGGGCTATGGCTACACCTTC. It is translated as CASSQDWGRRGYGYTF.

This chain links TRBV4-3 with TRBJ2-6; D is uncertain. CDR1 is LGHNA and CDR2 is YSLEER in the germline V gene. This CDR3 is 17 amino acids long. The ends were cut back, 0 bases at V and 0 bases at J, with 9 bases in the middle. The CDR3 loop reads CASSQDLTFSGANVLTF. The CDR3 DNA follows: TGCGCCAGCAGCCAAGATTTGACTTTCTCTGGGGCCAACGTCCTGACTTTC.

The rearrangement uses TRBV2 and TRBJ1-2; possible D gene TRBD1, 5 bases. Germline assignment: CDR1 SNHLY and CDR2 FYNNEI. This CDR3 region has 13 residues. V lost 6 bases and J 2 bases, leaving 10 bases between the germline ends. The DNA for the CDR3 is TGTGCCAGCAGAGGGGTGTCCAACTATGGCTACACCTTC. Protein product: CASRGVSNYGYTF. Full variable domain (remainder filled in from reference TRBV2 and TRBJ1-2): EPEVTQTPSHQVTQMGQEVILRCVPISNHLYFYWYRQILGQKVEFLVSFYNNEISEKSEIFDDQFSVERPDGSNFTLKIRSTKLEDSAMYFCASRGVSNYGYTFGSGTRLTVV.

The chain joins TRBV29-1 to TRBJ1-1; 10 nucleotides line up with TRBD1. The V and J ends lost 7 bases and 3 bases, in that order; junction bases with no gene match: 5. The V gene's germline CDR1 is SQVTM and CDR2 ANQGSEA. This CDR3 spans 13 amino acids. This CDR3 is CSGGQGLYTEAFF. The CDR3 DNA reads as TGCAGCGGGGGACAGGGGCTTTACACTGAAGCTTTCTTT.

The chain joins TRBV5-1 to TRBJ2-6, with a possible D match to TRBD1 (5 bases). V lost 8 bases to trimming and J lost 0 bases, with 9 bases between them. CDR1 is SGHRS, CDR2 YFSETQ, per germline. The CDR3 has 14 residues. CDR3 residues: CASYDSSGANVLTF. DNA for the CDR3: TGCGCCAGTTACGACAGCTCTGGGGCCAACGTCCTGACTTTC.